Listed here are 19 T cell receptor beta chains from one sample, sequenced in a study of metastatic and nonmetastatic thyroid tumors. Treatment of any kind had been given to no patient before thyroid surgery. TCRdb ran MiXCR on the PCR reads. The data contain some 13,000 clones, roughly 29% of them singletons. The sample was tumor tissue. Receptors originate from a female donor with papillary thyroid cancer or a benign thyroid nodule (not recorded which). Some clones in this sample may be carry-over from other donors' samples.

This clone was counted at least ten times. V is TRBV11-2 and J is TRBJ2-1; 9 bases match TRBD1. The CDR3 extends over 17 amino acids. The germline V gene has CDR1 SGHAT and CDR2 FQNNGV. The J segment lost 4 bases and the V segment lost 0 bases, leaving 7 bases of the junction unmatched. The DNA for the CDR3 is TGTGCCAGCAGCTTAGAGGGGGGACAGGGATTATACAATGAGCAGTTCTTC. Encoded protein: CASSLEGGQGLYNEQFF. Drawing the rest from reference TRBV11-2 and TRBJ2-1, the complete variable domain is EAGVAQSPRYKIIEKRQSVAFWCNPISGHATLYWYQQILGQGPKLLIQFQNNGVVDDSQLPKDRFSAERLKGVDSTLKIQPAKLEDSAVYLCASSLEGGQGLYNEQFFGPGTRLTVL.

This clone occurred a few times. The chain uses TRBV6-1 and TRBJ2-1; tentative D call: TRBD2 (6 bases). The length of the CDR3 is 12 residues. Germline CDR1 reads MNHNS; CDR2 reads SASEGT. V lost 11 bases and J lost 9, with 17 bases in between. CDR3 in DNA: TGTGCCGGGGAGGTCCGGGTCGGTGAGCAGTTCTTC. This gives the protein CAGEVRVGEQFF.

In regard to this clone: The junction shows a germline mismatch at one end, possibly a read error. The V call is TRBV19, the J call TRBJ2-6; D possibly uses TRBD1 or TRBD2 (5 bases each). The CDR3 spans 18 residues. Germline CDR1 and CDR2: LNHDA and SQIVND (reference sequence). CDR3 in amino acids: CASSERGNLVSGAKVLTF. CDR3 sequence (DNA): TGTGCCAGTAGCGAGCGAGGGAATCTGGTCTCTGGGGCCAAAGTCCTGACTTTC. The whole variable domain, remainder taken from reference TRBV19 and TRBJ2-6, is DGGITQSPKYLFRKEGQNVTLSCEQNLNHDAMYWYRQDPGQGLRLIYYSQIVNDFQKGDIAEGYSVSREKKESFPLTVTSAQKNPTAFYLCASSERGNLVSGAKVLTFGAGSRLTVL.

This clone has at least ten counts. A much larger clonotype is one base distant, so this may be a read error. The chain is built from TRBV13 and TRBJ2-7, with 7 positions matching TRBD2. Germline V lookup: CDR1 PRHDT, CDR2 FYEKMQ (reference sequence). The CDR3 extends over 16 amino acids. V lost 1 base, J lost 3 bases, and 9 bases stayed unmatched. The CDR3 here is CASSLVPGRGNYEQYF. In nucleotides, the CDR3 is TGTGCCAGCAGCTTAGTCCCCGGGCGGGGGAACTACGAGCAGTACTTC.

The chain joins TRBV11-2 to TRBJ2-1, with D unclear. Germline V gene data show CDR1 as SGHAT and CDR2 as FQNNGV. The CDR3 runs 17 residues. The V end lost 2 bases, the J end lost 7 bases, and 21 bases lay between the germline ends. This CDR3 reads CASSLPTDMGLGNEQFF. In nucleotides, the CDR3 is TGTGCCAGCAGCTTACCCACCGACATGGGTCTTGGAAATGAGCAGTTCTTC.

This clone was seen a single time. J is TRBJ2-1 and V is TRBV5-1; no firm D call. Per germline, CDR1 SGHRS and CDR2 YFSETQ. Trimming took 1 base from V and 5 from J, leaving 4 bases between them. The CDR3 consists of 12 residues. The CDR3 DNA sequence: TGCGCCAGCAGCTTGCCCCACAATGAGCAGTTCTTC. This gives the protein CASSLPHNEQFF.

This clone was recorded at least ten times. This sequence joins TRBV19 and TRBJ1-5, with D tentatively TRBD1 (6 bases). Between the trimmed V and J ends, which lost 1 base and 6 bases, there was a span of 10 bases. This CDR3 comprises 14 residues. Germline V gives CDR1 LNHDA, CDR2 SQIVND (reference sequence). CDR3 nucleotide sequence: TGTGCCAGTAGTATAGGGGACATGCGTCAGCCCCAGCATTTT. Its translation: CASSIGDMRQPQHF.

The rearrangement joins TRBV4-1 to TRBJ2-7; 11 bases are a match to TRBD2. CDR1 MGHRA and CDR2 YSYEKL come from the germline V gene. The CDR3 totals 19 residues. Trimming removed 0 bases from V and 6 bases from J; junction bases left unmatched: 16. The CDR3 bases are TGCGCCAGCAGCCAAGATCTGCGTGCCTTAGCGGGAGGGCGCTTCGAGCAGTACTTC. Its translation: CASSQDLRALAGGRFEQYF.

In this sample, this clone turned up a few times. The rearrangement links TRBV11-2 to TRBJ2-1; 8 nucleotides line up with TRBD2. The CDR3 is made up of 20 amino acids. V shed 0 bases, J shed 5 bases, and the junction held 18 bases outside the gene matches. Germline assignment: CDR1 SGHAT and CDR2 FQNNGV. CDR3 protein: CASSLERGRGGRWNHNEQFF. As DNA, the CDR3 is TGTGCCAGCAGCTTAGAGCGGGGTCGGGGGGGCCGTTGGAATCACAATGAGCAGTTCTTC.

This clone occurred many times. This rearrangement joins TRBV20-1 to TRBJ2-4; D may correspond to TRBD1 or TRBD2 (5 bases each). The CDR3 consists of 15 residues. Germline values: CDR1 DFQATT, CDR2 SNEGSKA (reference sequence). The V end lost 6 bases, the J end lost 8 bases, and 23 bases lay between the germline ends. CDR3 coding DNA: TGCAGTGCGTTCCGGGACCCCGGGCTAAGAGACATTCAGTACTTC. It codes for CSAFRDPGLRDIQYF.

In regard to this clone: At the DNA level, this CDR3 is encoded by other sequences in the same sample as well. This chain joins TRBV5-4 and TRBJ2-3; weak D call: TRBD2 (5 bases). The V end lost 3 bases, the J end lost 3 bases, and 11 bases lay between the germline ends. The CDR3 is 14 residues long. From germline, CDR1 is SGHNT and CDR2 YYREEE (reference sequence). For the CDR3, the DNA is TGTGCCAGCAGCTCCCCCTCGGGAACAGATACGCAGTATTTT. It encodes CASSSPSGTDTQYF.

Notes on this clone: Mismatch with germline at one junction end may stem from a read error. The CDR3 DNA follows: TGTGCCATCAGCCAAGGTTCCGGACAGGGGTACTACGAGCAGTACTTC. Protein product: CAISQGSGQGYYEQYF. The chain recombines TRBV4-1 with TRBJ2-7; 9 nucleotides line up with TRBD1. The CDR3 length is 16 residues. Germline CDR1 MGHRA, CDR2 YSYEKL.

With respect to this clone: A much bigger clone sits one base away, suggesting this may be a read error. The V and J genes are TRBV6-1 and TRBJ2-1, with 8 bases that match TRBD2. This CDR3 has 15 amino acids. CDR1 MNHNS and CDR2 SASEGT come from the germline V gene. In nucleotides, the CDR3 is TGTGCCAGCAGTTTTTCTAGCGGGTGGGACAATGAGCGGTTCTTC. Encoded protein: CASSFSSGWDNERFF.

The rearrangement links TRBV7-2 to TRBJ1-3, with 9 nucleotides matching TRBD1. V gave up 6 bases and J gave up 4 bases; unmatched junction bases: 7. The CDR3 sequence is 15 residues long. Germline loops: CDR1 SGHTA, CDR2 FQGNSA. The DNA for the CDR3 is TGTGCCAGCAGACCACAGGGGGCTGTCGGAAACACCATATATTTT. This encodes CASRPQGAVGNTIYF.

This clone was recorded at least ten times. The rearrangement links TRBV19 to TRBJ2-5; D may be TRBD1 or TRBD2 (5 bases each). Germline V gene sequence: CDR1 LNHDA, CDR2 SQIVND (reference sequence). This CDR3 has 17 residues. Trimming shortened V by 4 bases and J by 5 bases, and 23 bases separated the two germline ends. The CDR3, as DNA: TGTGCCAGTAGTACCCACTCTCGGGGCAGCGGTGAGGAGACCCAGTACTTC. Translation: CASSTHSRGSGEETQYF. Complete variable domain (other parts from reference TRBV19 and TRBJ2-5): DGGITQSPKYLFRKEGQNVTLSCEQNLNHDAMYWYRQDPGQGLRLIYYSQIVNDFQKGDIAEGYSVSREKKESFPLTVTSAQKNPTAFYLCASSTHSRGSGEETQYFGPGTRLLVL.

About this clone: Sequence at one end of the junction differs from germline and may be a read error. The rearrangement joins TRBV7-2 to TRBJ1-2, with D perhaps TRBD1 (6 bases). In germline, CDR1 is SGHTA, CDR2 FQGNSA. This CDR3 is built from 14 residues. This chain's CDR3 is CASSLTVAGHGHTF. For the CDR3, the DNA is TGCGCCAGCAGCTTAACGGTGGCGGGACATGGCCACACCTTC.

The V call is TRBV5-1, the J call TRBJ2-2; D not resolved. The V gene lost 1 base and the J gene lost 6 bases, with 4 bases spanning the gap. Germline-derived CDR1 and CDR2 are SGHRS and YFSETQ. The CDR3 extends over 12 amino acids. CDR3 coding DNA: TGCGCCAGCAGCTTGACAGCCGGGGAGCTGTTTTTT. This codes for CASSLTAGELFF.

The rearrangement uses TRBV11-2 and TRBJ1-6; D perhaps matches TRBD1 (5 bases). The CDR3 spans 14 residues. Trimming took 7 bases from V and 7 from J, leaving 14 bases between them. Germline values: CDR1 SGHAT, CDR2 FQNNGV. CDR3 in amino acids: CASTQDPGNSPLHF. The CDR3 DNA follows: TGTGCCAGCACCCAAGACCCAGGGAATTCACCCCTCCACTTT.

This clone was recorded a few times. The V gene is TRBV6-1, the J gene TRBJ1-1; D possibly corresponds to TRBD1 (6 bases). V lost 5 bases to trimming and J lost 0 bases, with 13 bases between them. This CDR3 comprises 15 residues. CDR1 is MNHNS, CDR2 SASEGT, per germline. The CDR3 loop reads CASSMGHALNTEAFF. In DNA, the CDR3 is TGTGCCAGCAGTATGGGACATGCCTTGAACACTGAAGCTTTCTTT.